This TCR beta chain was obtained from a study of blood T cell repertoires in COVID-19 (dated by TCRdb to between 2020 and 2021). For the wider study: Samples from collaborators originated in the United States, Italy and Spain and spanned both the acute and convalescent phases of COVID-19. The repertoires were released in a freely available public database intended as a resource for research on the immune response to SARS-CoV-2. The prospective study material was composed of cDNA or gDNA derived from T cells, B-cell-depleted T cells, or PBMCs. The dataset comprised deeply sampled blood TCRbeta repertoires from subjects exposed to, actively infected with, or recovered from COVID-19. Where available, HLA class I and class II types were obtained from metadata supplied by the sample provider rather than from assay-based typing. Samples came from the ongoing ImmuneRACE study (first 160 participants) plus 1,254 subjects from 6 global collaborators. A de-identified subject ID, COVID-19 status, age in years and sex were almost always included in the sample metadata.

In regard to this clone: Which antigen it targets is not known. Base qualities were left out, and no much larger clone turns up one base away.

TCRbeta CDR3 regions were amplified from genomic DNA using the immunoSEQ Assay, a bias-controlled multiplex PCR. Per the source publication's procedure: Nucleated cell counts per sample were estimated from amplification of reference gene primers within the assay. To quantify the absolute abundance of each unique TCRbeta CDR3 rearrangement, sequence reads were collapsed and filtered. For each sample, productive Simpson clonality was calculated as the square root of Simpson's diversity index over productive rearrangements. This is the immuneACCESS table as TCRdb keeps it, with only in-frame sequences that have V and J called. A part of the clones is gone; compared with another copy, unresolved V genes explain less than half, and the rest is unexplained. The DNA was the basis for D and trimming; V, J and clone size are from that table. Here the sample has approximately 140,000 clones; approximately 85% occur a single time. Of the sample, about 3.7% falls within the top ten clones.

Overall results and qualifications from the work: How much clinical and demographic metadata was included differed by source and by participant, and the metadata was provided uncurated.

Participants in the prospective study were enrolled through a virtual design, were aged roughly 18 to 100 years, and lived in under 25 United States geographic areas. In the prospective study, participants were assigned to cohorts based on the clinical history participants reported in a screening survey and a study questionnaire. In the prospective study, whole blood, serum and a nasopharyngeal or oropharyngeal swab were collected from each participant by mobile phlebotomists. Prospective study participants could optionally give additional blood draws and questionnaires over an approximately 2-month period. Blood samples from the prospective study were shipped frozen or at room temperature prior to DNA extraction. This TCR was recovered from a woman aged 50 to 60 with acute COVID-19. The specimen was PBMCs or T cells enriched from blood (not recorded which).

The nucleotide sequence reads as follows: TGTGCCAGCGGGGGGACGGCTAGCAATCAGCCCCAGCATTTT. It translates as CASGGTASNQPQHF. This chain joins TRBV2 to TRBJ1-5; the D gene is possibly TRBD1, with 5 bases matching. V and J are truncated by 8 bases and 0 bases respectively, leaving an intervening sequence of 11 bases. CDR1 and CDR2 (SNHLY, FYNNEI) derive from the germline V gene. From cysteine to phenylalanine, the CDR3 is 14 amino acids long. Only the CDR3 DNA stays, 42 bases, in frame from base 1.